This paragraph reports one TCR beta chain. The entry originates in a study of T cell changes during pregnancy in multiple sclerosis. The method was immunoSEQ multiplex PCR; TCRdb's version includes in-frame clones alone and lacks a portion of them. This table has approximately 40,000 clones, about 87% appearing once. The CDR3 is made up of 16 amino acids. CDR1 SGHRS and CDR2 YFSETQ come from the germline V gene. V gave up 4 bases and J gave up 0 bases; unmatched junction bases: 4. The chain has TRBV5-1 and TRBJ2-5; TRBD2 aligns across 12 bases. This clonotype originated in a female donor with multiple sclerosis, enrolled in a pregnancy study. The sequences come from CD4+ T cells from peripheral blood mononuclear cells, collected in the second trimester of pregnancy. The CDR3 coding sequence is TGCGCCAGCAGCACCGGACTAGCGGGATACCAAGAGACCCAGTACTTC. Translating it yields CASSTGLAGYQETQYF.